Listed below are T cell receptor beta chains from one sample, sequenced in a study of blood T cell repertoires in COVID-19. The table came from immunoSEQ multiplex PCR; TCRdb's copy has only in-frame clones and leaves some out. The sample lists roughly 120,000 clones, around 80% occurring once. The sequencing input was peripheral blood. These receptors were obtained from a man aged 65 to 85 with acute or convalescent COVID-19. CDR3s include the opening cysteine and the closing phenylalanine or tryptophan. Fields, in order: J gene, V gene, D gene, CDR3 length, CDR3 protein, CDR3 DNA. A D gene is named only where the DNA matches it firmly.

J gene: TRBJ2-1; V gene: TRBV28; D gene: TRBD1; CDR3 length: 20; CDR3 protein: CASSSGQGPNLRSSYNEQFF; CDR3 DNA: TGTGCCAGCAGTTCCGGACAGGGGCCCAACCTTAGGAGCTCCTACAATGAGCAGTTCTTC
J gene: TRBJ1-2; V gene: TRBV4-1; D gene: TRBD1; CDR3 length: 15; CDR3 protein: CASSQDVRGNYGYTF; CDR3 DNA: TGCGCCAGCAGCCAAGATGTCAGGGGGAACTATGGCTACACCTTC
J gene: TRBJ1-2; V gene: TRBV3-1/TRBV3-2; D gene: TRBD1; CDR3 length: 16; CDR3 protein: CASSQAGTGVGYGYTF; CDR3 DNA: TGTGCCAGCAGCCAAGCCGGGACAGGGGTAGGCTATGGCTACACCTTC
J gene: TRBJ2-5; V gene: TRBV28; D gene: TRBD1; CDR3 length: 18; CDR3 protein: CASSLIWDSLLYQETQYF; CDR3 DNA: TGTGCCAGCAGTTTAATTTGGGACAGCCTATTGTACCAAGAGACCCAGTACTTC
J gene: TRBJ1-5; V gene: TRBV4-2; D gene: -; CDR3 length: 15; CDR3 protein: CASSQDWGGNQPQHF; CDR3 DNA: TGTGCCAGCAGCCAAGATTGGGGGGGCAATCAGCCCCAGCATTTT
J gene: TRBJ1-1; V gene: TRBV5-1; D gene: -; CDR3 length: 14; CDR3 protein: CASKQQVSNTEAFF; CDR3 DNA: TGCGCCAGCAAACAACAGGTCTCGAACACTGAAGCTTTCTTT
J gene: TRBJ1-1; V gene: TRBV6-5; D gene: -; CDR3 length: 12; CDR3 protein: CASTGRYTEAFF; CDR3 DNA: TGTGCCAGCACAGGTCGGTACACTGAAGCTTTCTTT
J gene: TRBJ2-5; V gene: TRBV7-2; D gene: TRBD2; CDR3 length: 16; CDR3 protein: CASSLSITSGQETQYF; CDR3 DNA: TGTGCCAGCAGCCTCAGTATAACTAGCGGACAAGAGACCCAGTACTTC
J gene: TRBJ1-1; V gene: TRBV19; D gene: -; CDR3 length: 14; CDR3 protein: CASRKDRTWTEAFF; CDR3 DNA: TGTGCCAGTAGAAAGGACAGAACTTGGACTGAAGCTTTCTTT
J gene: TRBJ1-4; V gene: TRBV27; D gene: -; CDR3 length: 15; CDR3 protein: CASSLRGGAGEKLFF; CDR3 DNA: TGTGCCAGCAGTTTGAGGGGGGGAGCAGGTGAAAAACTGTTTTTT